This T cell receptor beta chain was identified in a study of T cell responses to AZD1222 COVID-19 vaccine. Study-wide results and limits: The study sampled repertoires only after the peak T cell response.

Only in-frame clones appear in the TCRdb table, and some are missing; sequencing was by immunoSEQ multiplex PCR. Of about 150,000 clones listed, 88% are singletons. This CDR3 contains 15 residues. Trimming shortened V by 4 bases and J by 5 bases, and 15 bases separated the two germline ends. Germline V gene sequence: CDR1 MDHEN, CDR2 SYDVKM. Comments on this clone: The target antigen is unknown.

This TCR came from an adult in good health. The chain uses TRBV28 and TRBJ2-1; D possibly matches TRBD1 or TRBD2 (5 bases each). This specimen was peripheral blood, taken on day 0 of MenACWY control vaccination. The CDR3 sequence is CASSSGTRGDNEQFF. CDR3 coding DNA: TGTGCCAGCAGTTCCGGGACCCGAGGGGACAATGAGCAGTTCTTC.